The 11 T cell receptor beta chains below all came from one sample that was sequenced in a study of vaccination and CD4 T cells after COVID-19. No cognate antigen is known for these TCRs. With the Oncomine TCR Beta short-read assay, DNA from cultured CD4+ T cells was sequenced. One entry per CDR3 protein, called by TCRdb with MiXCR from the PCR reads. Of approximately 19,000 distinct CDR3 sequences listed, 55% to 60% were seen once; the top ten hold almost 10%. Treatment in this sample: approximately 9-day PBMC culture with coronavirus spike peptide pools or control peptides (ViraFEST assay). Sequencing used CD4+ T cells from blood, cultured in vitro, obtained after SARS-CoV-2 vaccination. The origin of the receptors is a human donor who had recovered from COVID-19.

The chain joins TRBV7-2 to TRBJ2-5, with D hard to call. This CDR3 region has 14 residues. V shed 1 base and J shed 4 bases, with 10 bases lying between them. CDR1 and CDR2 from the germline V gene are SGHTA and FQGNSA. The DNA of the CDR3 is TGTGCCAGCAGCTTAGGGGCAGTCGGAGAGACCCAGTACTTC. Translating gives CASSLGAVGETQYF.

This chain joins TRBV7-2 and TRBJ1-3; 7 bases match TRBD1. Trimming at V came to 5 bases and at J to 1 base, leaving 5 bases not matched to a gene. This CDR3 contains 15 residues. Germline CDR1 reads SGHTA; CDR2 reads FQGNSA. In DNA, the CDR3 is TGTGCCAGCAGCCAGATGACAGGGTCTGGAAACACCATATATTTT. It translates to CASSQMTGSGNTIYF.

This clonotype was seen a handful of times. V and J are TRBV6-2 or TRBV6-3 and TRBJ1-1; TRBD1 might be the D (5 bases). Between the trimmed V and J ends, which lost 4 bases and 5 bases, there was a span of 14 bases. This CDR3 comprises 14 residues. Germline CDR1 MNHEY, CDR2 SVGEGT. In DNA, the CDR3 is TGTGCCAGCAGTTCCGTCGGGACGTGGACTGAAGCTTTCTTT. Translating it yields CASSSVGTWTEAFF.

This clonotype has just one count. The chain links TRBV20-1 to TRBJ1-4; TRBD1 might be the D (6 bases). The CDR3 spans 18 residues. Germline V lookup: CDR1 DFQATT, CDR2 SNEGSKA (reference sequence). Trimming removed 3 bases from V and 0 bases from J, with 20 bases in between. CDR3 in DNA: TGCAGTGCTAGCCCTGGTAGAGGGGGGCCGGCAACTAATGAAAAACTGTTTTTT. Translated, it gives CSASPGRGGPATNEKLFF.

CDR3 nucleotide sequence: TGTGCCAGCAGCTTATTTGGGGGGGCCATTTTCGAGACCCAGTACTTC. This sequence encodes CASSLFGGAIFETQYF. The chain combines TRBV7-6 with TRBJ2-5; weak D call: TRBD2 (7 bases). The ends were cut back, 2 bases at V and 5 bases at J, with 18 bases in the middle. The CDR3 has 16 residues. CDR1 is SGHVS, CDR2 FNYEAQ, per germline.

This clonotype has more than one count but fewer than ten. The chain couples TRBV6-1 to TRBJ1-1; possible D gene TRBD1, 5 bases. Between the trimmed V and J ends, which lost 6 bases and 6 bases, there was a span of 11 bases. There are 12 residues in the CDR3. CDR1 and CDR2 (germline): MNHNS, SASEGT. The CDR3 loop reads CASSSWGAEAFF. CDR3 DNA: TGTGCCAGCAGCTCATGGGGGGCTGAAGCTTTCTTT.

In DNA form, the CDR3 reads TGCAGTGCTAGGCTCGCGTCGGGGGGGGACGAGCAGTACTTC. Translation: CSARLASGGDEQYF. This chain connects TRBV20-1 to TRBJ2-7, with 8 bases fitting TRBD2. Germline V gene lookup returns CDR1 DFQATT and CDR2 SNEGSKA (reference sequence). This CDR3 contains 14 residues. Losses at the gene ends were 3 bases for V and 5 bases for J; bases not matched to a gene: 9.

The J gene is TRBJ1-2, the V gene TRBV27, with D hard to call. This CDR3 contains 14 residues. Germline assignment: CDR1 MNHEY and CDR2 SMNVEV (reference sequence). Trimming removed 5 bases from V and 3 bases from J, with 13 bases in between. The CDR3 DNA reads TGTGCCAGCAGTCAAGCGGGTCTTCACTATGGCTACACCTTC. As protein: CASSQAGLHYGYTF.

There are a few counts of this clonotype. The gene calls are TRBV20-1 and TRBJ2-7; no definite D call. The germline V and J ends were trimmed by 1 base and 0 bases, with 10 bases remaining between them. CDR1 DFQATT and CDR2 SNEGSKA come from the germline V gene (reference sequence). CDR3 length equals 14 residues. The CDR3 region is CSARAPTGSYEQYF. In nucleotides, the CDR3 is TGCAGTGCTAGAGCTCCGACGGGCTCCTACGAGCAGTACTTC.

The chain couples TRBV7-9 to TRBJ2-1, with D perhaps TRBD1 or TRBD2 (5 bases each). The CDR3 is made up of 12 amino acids. Germline lookup yields CDR1 SEHNR and CDR2 FQNEAQ (reference sequence). V dropped 8 bases and J dropped 8 bases, with 13 bases sitting between them. The CDR3 loop is CASGARGDEQFF. As DNA, the CDR3 is TGTGCCAGCGGAGCCAGAGGGGATGAGCAGTTCTTC.

This clonotype was observed once. The chain carries TRBV20-1 and TRBJ2-3, with a weak D call TRBD2 (5 bases). This CDR3 is built from 16 residues. V lost 6 bases to trimming and J lost 6 bases, with 25 bases between them. Looked up from germline, CDR1 is DFQATT and CDR2 is SNEGSKA (reference sequence). This CDR3 reads CSARGAVPGKVDTQYF. CDR3 DNA sequence: TGCAGTGCCCGAGGTGCAGTTCCGGGGAAGGTCGATACGCAGTATTTT.